This T cell receptor (beta chain) came from a study of blood T cell repertoires in COVID-19. About the research overall: There were acute and convalescent COVID-19 samples, and they came from the United States, Italy and Spain. T cells, B-cell-depleted T cells, or PBMCs supplied cDNA or gDNA.

Germline V gene sequence: CDR1 SGHTA, CDR2 FQGNSA. This CDR3 is built from 14 residues. Trimming removed 10 bases from V and 0 bases from J, with 15 bases in between. Authors' data handling: Reference gene primer amplification gave nucleated cell count estimates. Using immunoSEQ multiplex PCR, the repertoire was profiled, and TCRdb retains in-frame clones only, with some absent. D and trimming were read from the DNA, whereas the V and J calls and clone size are those reported in that table. Found here are 140,000 or so clones, approximately 88% of them singletons; the top ten hold 10%. The sequence came from a man aged 55 to 70 with active or convalescent COVID-19. The sample comprised peripheral blood. V and J are TRBV7-2 and TRBJ1-2; D is unclear. CDR3 coding DNA: TGTGCCACCCTCCCTGAGACATCTAACTATGGCTACACCTTC. This codes for CATLPETSNYGYTF.